Presented here are 10 T cell receptor beta chains from one specimen sequenced in a study of T cell repertoires in cytomegalovirus infection. TCRdb processed the reads anew with MiXCR; each CDR3 protein has one entry. The sample lists a few hundred thousand distinct CDR3 sequences, roughly an eighth seen once, with around 9% in the top ten. Source material: PBMCs. The receptor source for this set is a human donor in good health (CMV status not recorded). Some clones in this sample may be carry-over from other donors' samples.

V is TRBV5-4 and J is TRBJ1-1, with a weak D call TRBD1 (6 bases). CDR1 and CDR2 (germline): SGHNT, YYREEE (reference sequence). V was cut by 2 bases and J by 6 bases, with 17 bases left in between. CDR3 length: 15 residues. Here the CDR3 DNA reads TGTGCCAGCAGCTTAGGGGGGCTACTCTCGCCTGAAGCTTTCTTT. This codes for CASSLGGLLSPEAFF.

In its sample, this clonotype was seen many times. The chain has TRBV7-2 and TRBJ2-5, with a possible D match to TRBD1 (5 bases). The CDR3 loop spans 17 amino acids. Trimming pared 0 bases from V and 7 bases from J, leaving 21 bases between. Looked up from germline, CDR1 is SGHTA and CDR2 is FQGNSA. Written as DNA, the CDR3 is TGTGCCAGCAGCTTAGCAGGGGTCAAGGGGCCCGGTGGGACCCAGTACTTC. Translated, it gives CASSLAGVKGPGGTQYF.

The chain employs TRBV12-3 or TRBV12-4 and TRBJ1-1; 10 bases agree with TRBD1. After removal of 4 bases from V and 7 bases from J, the junction contained 6 bases not matched to a gene. The CDR3 contains 14 residues. The CDR3 region has the DNA TGTGCCAGCAGTTGGGACAGGGGAGACCTTGAAGCTTTCTTT. Protein: CASSWDRGDLEAFF.

The chain is built from TRBV28 and TRBJ2-5; no clear D gene. The CDR3 length is 14 residues. V lost 6 bases and J 1 base, leaving 12 bases between the germline ends. Germline V gives CDR1 MDHEN, CDR2 SYDVKM. CDR3 region: CASSSTGIQETQYF. The CDR3 DNA reads TGTGCCAGCAGCTCAACTGGAATCCAAGAGACCCAGTACTTC. The full variable domain, completed using reference TRBV28 and TRBJ2-5, is DVKVTQSSRYLVKRTGEKVFLECVQDMDHENMFWYRQDPGLGLRLIYFSYDVKMKEKGDIPEGYSVSREKKERFSLILESASTNQTSMYLCASSSTGIQETQYFGPGTRLLVL.

J is TRBJ1-2 and V is TRBV12-3 or TRBV12-4; D is possibly TRBD1 (5 bases). V lost 3 bases, J lost 7 bases, and 18 bases lay in between. The CDR3 is 15 amino acids. This CDR3 reads CASSLRGSGRFGYTF. CDR3 sequence (DNA): TGTGCCAGCAGTTTGAGAGGGTCAGGGCGCTTTGGCTACACCTTC.

The rearrangement joins TRBV28 to TRBJ2-7; 8 bases line up with TRBD1. The J segment lost 1 base and the V segment lost 5 bases, leaving 7 bases of the junction unmatched. This CDR3 contains 15 residues. Germline V gene data show CDR1 as MDHEN and CDR2 as SYDVKM. CDR3 in amino acids: CASSQAGGTSYEQYF. The CDR3 region has the DNA TGTGCCAGCAGTCAGGCAGGGGGCACTTCCTACGAGCAGTACTTC.

The chain is built from TRBV29-1 and TRBJ2-1, with TRBD2 matching over 7 bases. Trimming took 3 bases from V and 7 from J; bases not matched to a gene: 6. The CDR3 loop spans 13 amino acids. The germline gives CDR1 SQVTM, CDR2 ANQGSEA. The CDR3 nucleotides are TGCAGCGTTGATGGCGGGAGCCAAAATGAGCAGTTCTTC. It specifies CSVDGGSQNEQFF.

This clonotype was detected only a few times. The rearrangement uses TRBV6-2 or TRBV6-3 and TRBJ2-3; TRBD1 matches at 10 bases. Germline loops: CDR1 MNHEY, CDR2 SVGEGT. This CDR3 is 16 amino acids long. The V segment lost 6 bases and the J segment 1 base; nucleotides outside the gene matches: 7. The CDR3 sequence is CASRGMTGGGTDTQYF. The CDR3, as DNA: TGTGCCAGCAGGGGGATGACAGGGGGCGGCACAGATACGCAGTATTTT.

The J gene is TRBJ2-5, the V gene TRBV7-9; D is unresolved. This CDR3 contains 14 residues. V gave up 2 bases and J gave up 4 bases, with 11 bases separating them. CDR1 is SEHNR and CDR2 is FQNEAQ in the germline V gene (reference sequence). The CDR3 spells CASSLFQDVETQYF. In nucleotides, the CDR3 is TGTGCCAGCAGCTTATTTCAGGATGTAGAGACCCAGTACTTC.

In its sample, this clonotype was seen a few times. The V and J genes are TRBV7-2 and TRBJ2-1; 11 bases line up with TRBD1. Germline V gives CDR1 SGHTA, CDR2 FQGNSA. J lost 7 bases, V lost 4 bases, and 3 bases had no gene match. This CDR3 has 14 residues. This CDR3 is CASSSGQGANEQFF. CDR3 sequence (DNA): TGTGCCAGCAGCTCCGGACAGGGGGCAAATGAGCAGTTCTTC. Full variable domain (remainder filled in from reference TRBV7-2 and TRBJ2-1): GAGVSQSPSNKVTEKGKDVELRCDPISGHTALYWYRQSLGQGLEFLIYFQGNSAPDKSGLPSDRFSAERTGGSVSTLTIQRTQQEDSAVYLCASSSGQGANEQFFGPGTRLTVL.